The 15 T cell receptor beta chains presented below share a single source sample, sequenced in a study of Graves' ophthalmopathy and Graves' hyperthyroidism. Using RNA transcripts, the TCR beta CDR3 regions were amplified. Scientists carried out first-round RT-PCR using HTBI primers and then a second-round multiplex PCR. TCRdb re-analysed the multiplex PCR reads in MiXCR, keeping a single row per CDR3 protein. This table holds 40,000 or so distinct CDR3 sequences, roughly 52% found once. Sequenced sample: peripheral blood. The receptor source for this set is an adult woman with stable Graves' hyperthyroidism.

This clonotype was seen ten or more times. V is TRBV28 and J is TRBJ1-4; TRBD1 might be the D (5 bases). CDR3 length equals 15 residues. The V and J ends lost 3 bases and 2 bases respectively, with 10 bases between them. Germline CDR1 is MDHEN and CDR2 is SYDVKM. This CDR3 reads CASSFDGATNEKLFF. The CDR3 DNA reads TGTGCCAGCAGTTTCGACGGGGCCACTAATGAAAAACTGTTTTTT.

The rearrangement joins TRBV29-1 to TRBJ1-2; the D is unclear. Germline loops: CDR1 SQVTM, CDR2 ANQGSEA. Trimming pared 4 bases from V and 8 bases from J, leaving 17 bases between. This CDR3 comprises 13 residues. The CDR3 bases are TGCAGCGTTGGTGGCCAAACCTCGGGAGGCTACACCTTC. Translated: CSVGGQTSGGYTF.

CDR3 nucleotide sequence: TGTGCCAGCAGCCCGGAAGCGGGAGGCGAGACCCAGTACTTC. The encoded protein is CASSPEAGGETQYF. The chain employs TRBV7-9 and TRBJ2-5; TRBD2 aligns across 9 bases. The germline V gene has CDR1 SEHNR and CDR2 FQNEAQ (reference sequence). Trimming removed 5 bases from V and 5 bases from J; junction bases left unmatched: 6. This CDR3 has 14 amino acids.

The rearrangement links TRBV20-1 to TRBJ2-5, with TRBD2 matching over 11 bases. The end of the DNA fits TRBJ2-7 better, so the J call may be wrong. CDR3 length: 14 residues. In germline, CDR1 is DFQATT, CDR2 SNEGSKA (reference sequence). This chain's CDR3 is CSARGLAEGYEQYF. CDR3 bases: TGCAGTGCCAGGGGACTAGCGGAGGGCTACGAGCAGTACTTC.

The chain carries TRBV15 and TRBJ2-7, with unresolved D. The ends were cut back, 3 bases at V and 3 bases at J, with 18 bases in the middle. CDR3 length: 16 residues. The germline V gene has CDR1 LNHNV and CDR2 YYDKDF (reference sequence). The CDR3 DNA reads as TGTGCCACCAGCAGCTTAGGGTCCAAGGCCAGCTACGAGCAGTACTTC. It is translated as CATSSLGSKASYEQYF.

The chain joins TRBV29-1 to TRBJ1-5; 12 bases are a match to TRBD1. CDR1 and CDR2 from the germline V gene are SQVTM and ANQGSEA. V lost 6 bases, J lost 9 bases, and 3 bases stayed unmatched. This CDR3 contains 12 residues. CDR3 DNA sequence: TGCAGCGTCGGGACAGGGGGCACGCCCCAGCATTTT. Translating gives CSVGTGGTPQHF.

At least ten counts were recorded for this clonotype. The CDR3 coding sequence is TGTGCCAGCAGTGAAAGGGGGGACTACGAGCAGTACTTC. It yields the protein CASSERGDYEQYF. The genes are TRBV2 and TRBJ2-7, with D perhaps being TRBD1 or TRBD2 (6 bases each). CDR3 size: 13 residues. Germline lookup yields CDR1 SNHLY and CDR2 FYNNEI. V lost 2 bases to trimming and J lost 3 bases, with 8 bases between them.

The V call is TRBV15, the J call TRBJ2-5, with D unresolved. Trimming removed 3 bases at V and 1 base at J, with 12 bases between. CDR1 LNHNV and CDR2 YYDKDF come from the germline V gene (reference sequence). The CDR3 runs 15 residues. CDR3 loop: CATSRELTVQETQYF. In nucleotides, the CDR3 is TGTGCCACCAGCAGGGAGCTAACAGTCCAAGAGACCCAGTACTTC.

The chain links TRBV24-1 to TRBJ2-7; a weak D match, TRBD1 (6 bases). V was trimmed by 4 bases and J by 6 bases, leaving 15 bases between them. The CDR3 spans 14 residues. The germline V gene encodes CDR1 KGHDR and CDR2 SFDVKD. This CDR3 is CATSDATGNCEQYF. The CDR3 nucleotides read TGTGCCACCAGTGACGCCACAGGGAACTGCGAGCAGTACTTC.

By frequency in the sample, this clonotype is medium-sized. The V and J genes are TRBV2 and TRBJ1-2; the D gene is possibly TRBD1 (5 bases). The CDR3 has 14 residues. Germline-derived CDR1 and CDR2 are SNHLY and FYNNEI. The V end was cut by 5 bases, the J end by 5 bases, with 15 bases between. The CDR3 here is CASSQGEVGYGYTF. CDR3 nucleotide sequence: TGTGCCAGCAGTCAGGGCGAGGTTGGGTATGGCTACACCTTC.

The CDR3 sequence: CDRELIGQGTEAFF. CDR3 coding DNA: TGTGACCGTGAGCTGATTGGACAGGGCACTGAAGCTTTCTTT. V gene TRBV2 combines with J gene TRBJ1-1; 8 bases are a match to TRBD1. The germline gives CDR1 SNHLY, CDR2 FYNNEI. The CDR3 contains 14 residues.

The chain carries TRBV24-1 and TRBJ2-5, with 10 bases identical to TRBD1. Germline loops: CDR1 KGHDR, CDR2 SFDVKD. The ends lost 4 bases at V and 5 bases at J; junction bases unmatched: 6. This CDR3 is 15 amino acids long. CDR3 region: CATSDPRTGGETQYF. The CDR3 coding sequence is TGTGCCACCAGTGACCCCAGGACAGGGGGGGAGACCCAGTACTTC.

A word on this clonotype: No conserved phenylalanine or tryptophan ends this CDR3, so it is likely a read error. This rearrangement joins TRBV13 to TRBJ2-7; D not certain. The CDR3 consists of 13 residues. Germline values: CDR1 PRHDT, CDR2 FYEKMQ (reference sequence). CDR3 protein: CASSLAGTYEQYL. CDR3 nucleotide sequence: TGTGCCAGTAGCTTAGCTGGGACCTACGAGCAGTACCTC.

Concerning this clonotype itself: At one end, the junction sequence differs from germline, possibly due to a read error. The V call is TRBV20-1, the J call TRBJ2-5, with 7 bases lining up with TRBD1. The CDR3 contains 15 residues. Germline V gene data show CDR1 as DFQATT and CDR2 as SNEGSKA (reference sequence). The CDR3 sequence is CSARRPTGVQETQCF. In DNA, the CDR3 is TGCAGTGCACGCCGGCCTACAGGGGTTCAAGAGACCCAGTGCTTC.

In this sample, this clonotype turned up once. The V and J genes are TRBV20-1 and TRBJ2-5, with TRBD1 matching over 9 bases. CDR1 DFQATT and CDR2 SNEGSKA come from the germline V gene (reference sequence). The ends lost 6 bases at V and 5 bases at J; junction bases unmatched: 10. The CDR3 covers 14 residues. CDR3 DNA sequence: TGCAGTGCGAGGGGACAGGGAGGCGGGGAGACCCAGTACTTC. Its translation is CSARGQGGGETQYF.